The 6 T cell receptor beta chains in this list originate from one sample, sequenced in a study of response to subunit inactivated influenza vaccine. TCRdb recomputed calls from the RT-PCR reads with MiXCR, one row per CDR3 protein. This table has around 530,000 distinct CDR3 sequences, 16% appearing once. The specimen was CD4+ T cells sorted from PBMCs, collected around 2 years after vaccination. All receptors come from a man between 50 and 69 years old who received an inactivated influenza vaccine.

This chain uses TRBV29-1 with TRBJ1-1; a possible D gene is TRBD1 (5 bases). CDR1 and CDR2 from the germline V gene are SQVTM and ANQGSEA. The CDR3 extends over 12 amino acids. Trimming removed 5 bases from V and 11 bases from J, with 18 bases in between. The CDR3 protein is CSVKKGLGEAFF. The CDR3 nucleotides read TGCAGCGTTAAAAAGGGCTTGGGGGAGGCTTTCTTT.

This clonotype was seen many times. The gene calls are TRBV9 and TRBJ2-2; 10 bases are a match to TRBD2. The CDR3 loop spans 18 amino acids. Germline V lookup: CDR1 SGDLS, CDR2 YYNGEE. With 4 bases clipped from V and 2 bases from J, the junction kept 11 bases outside the gene matches. The CDR3 loop reads CASSTSLGLAANTGELFF. CDR3 in DNA: TGTGCCAGCAGCACAAGCCTCGGACTAGCGGCTAACACCGGGGAGCTGTTTTTT.

This clonotype has ten or more counts. The CDR3 nucleotides read TGCGCCAGCAGCCAGGACAGGGTTGCTAATGAAAAACTGTTTTTT. Translation: CASSQDRVANEKLFF. This chain links TRBV4-1 with TRBJ1-4; TRBD1 agrees at 8 bases. V was pared by 3 bases and J by 3 bases, with 3 bases of the junction left unmatched. This CDR3 comprises 15 residues. CDR1 and CDR2 from the germline V gene are MGHRA and YSYEKL.

This clonotype was observed a few times. The chain recombines TRBV6-5 with TRBJ1-5, with TRBD1 as a possible D gene (5 bases). The V gene's germline CDR1 is MNHEY and CDR2 SVGAGI. This CDR3 is 13 amino acids long. V was cut by 4 bases and J by 9 bases, with 13 bases left in between. CDR3 sequence: CASSLDSLRPQHF. The CDR3 nucleotides are TGTGCCAGCAGTTTAGACAGTTTGAGGCCCCAGCATTTT.

The rearrangement joins TRBV19 to TRBJ1-5; TRBD1 matches at 11 bases. Germline loops: CDR1 LNHDA, CDR2 SQIVND (reference sequence). The length of the CDR3 is 13 residues. Losses at the gene ends were 8 bases for V and 5 bases for J; bases not matched to a gene: 2. In DNA form, the CDR3 reads TGTGCCAGTGTGGACAGGGGGCATCAGCCCCAGCATTTT. This gives the protein CASVDRGHQPQHF.

This chain connects TRBV27 to TRBJ2-1, with 7 positions matching TRBD2. Germline-derived CDR1 and CDR2 are MNHEY and SMNVEV (reference sequence). J was trimmed by 0 bases and V by 4 bases; bases with no gene match: 3. This CDR3 spans 15 amino acids. The CDR3 protein is CASSWGGFSYNEQFF. In nucleotides, the CDR3 is TGTGCCAGCAGTTGGGGGGGGTTCTCCTACAATGAGCAGTTCTTC.